This T cell receptor beta chain was obtained from a study of T cell clones after liver transplantation. The study's findings and limits: In a couple of subjects, few donor cells limited the measurable donor-reactive repertoire.

Germline V gives CDR1 SNHLY, CDR2 FYNNEI. The CDR3 extends over 13 amino acids. V was shortened by 6 bases and J by 4 bases, with 10 bases between the two germline ends. This clone occurred a few times. Its antigen is undetermined. TCRdb's table, derived via immunoSEQ multiplex PCR, lists solely in-frame clones and lacks some. The top ten hold less than 3.5% of the sample, which has some 60,000 clones, less than 85% seen once. The source was CD4+ T cells from blood, collected at the roughly 15-month timepoint. This clonotype originated in a human patient who received a liver transplant. Certain T cells may be donor cells from the graft. The gene calls are TRBV2 and TRBJ1-5, with D possibly matching TRBD1 (5 bases). The CDR3 sequence: CASSYDSNQPQHF. CDR3 sequence (DNA): TGTGCCAGCAGCTATGACAGTAATCAGCCCCAGCATTTT.